This T cell receptor beta chain is from a study of OX40 agonist ivuxolimab in advanced cancers. Study background: The study treated patients with ivuxolimab, an agonistic anti-OX40 (CD134) antibody.

The CDR3 loop spans 18 amino acids. Germline V gene lookup returns CDR1 ENHRY and CDR2 SYGVKD. V gave up 0 bases and J gave up 6 bases; unmatched junction bases: 17. Drawing of blood for sampling happened at baseline, at cycle 4 day 1, and at cycle 7 day 1. Whole-study results and caveats: With doses of 0.1-3.0 mg/kg, partial responders showed among the lowest clonal expansion. More expanded clones were seen, on average, in CD8+ T cells than in CD4+.

The method was immunoSEQ multiplex PCR; TCRdb's version includes in-frame clones alone and lacks a portion of them. The sample lists tens of thousands of clones, more than 75% seen once, with 4.5% to 5.5% in the top ten. As regards this clone: The antigen is not known.

The rearrangement uses TRBV10-3 and TRBJ2-7, with 7 bases that match TRBD1. The specimen comprised CD4+ or CD8+ T cells sorted from blood, sampled in a trial of the OX40 agonist ivuxolimab. This TCR came from an adult with an advanced solid tumor such as melanoma, head and neck, liver or kidney cancer. This CDR3 reads CAISESSLRDREISEQYF. Here the CDR3 DNA reads TGTGCCATCAGTGAGTCTAGTTTAAGAGACAGGGAAATTAGCGAGCAGTACTTC.